This is a list of T cell receptor beta chains from one sample in a study of blood T cell repertoires in COVID-19. The assay was immunoSEQ multiplex PCR, and TCRdb's table has in-frame clones only and misses some. The data contain 350,000 or so clones, 85% to 90% of them seen just once; the ten biggest clones take up 1%. Sequencing input: PBMCs or T cells enriched from blood (not recorded which). These receptors all come from a woman aged 25-40 years who had been exposed to COVID-19. Both conserved end residues are part of each CDR3. D genes are given only for firm matches.

d_call v_call cdr3_aa
TRBD1 TRBV5-1 CASSLTGGLENIQYF
TRBD2 TRBV11-2 CASSLDGIAGGFADTQYF
. TRBV29-1 CSVVTLGGEKLFF
. TRBV19 CASSMAGHDYGYTF
. TRBV11-3 CASSWGRFTEAFF
. TRBV12-3/TRBV12-4 CASSSQGNQPQHF
. TRBV18 CASSPWTENTEAFF
. TRBV29-1 CSVDRGFSGELFF
TRBD1 TRBV18 CASNPGQGHYEQYF
TRBD2 TRBV6-5 CASSLSRTSGSVDF
TRBD1 TRBV9 CASSVEGGGSYEQYF
. TRBV28 CASSLRGFSYEQYF
TRBD2 TRBV7-9 CASSKLASPTRETQYF
TRBD1 TRBV29-1 CSVAGQAIYGYTF
. TRBV18 CASSPPQHPNTEAFF
TRBD1 TRBV10-3 CAIARDRESPLHF